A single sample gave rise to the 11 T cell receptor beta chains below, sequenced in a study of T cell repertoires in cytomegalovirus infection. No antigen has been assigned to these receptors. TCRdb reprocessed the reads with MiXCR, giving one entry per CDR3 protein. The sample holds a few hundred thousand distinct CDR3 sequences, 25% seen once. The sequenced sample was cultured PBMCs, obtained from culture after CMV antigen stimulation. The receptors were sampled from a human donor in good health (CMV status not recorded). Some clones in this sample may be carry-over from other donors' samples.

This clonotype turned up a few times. As DNA, the CDR3 is TGTGCCAGCAGCGGACTAGCAAGTCCCAATGAGCAGTTCTTC. It codes for CASSGLASPNEQFF. The V call is TRBV2, the J call TRBJ2-1; 8 bases align to TRBD2. V lost 6 bases to trimming and J lost 6 bases; unmatched junction nucleotides: 7. The CDR3 sequence is 14 residues long. CDR1 is SNHLY, CDR2 FYNNEI, per germline.

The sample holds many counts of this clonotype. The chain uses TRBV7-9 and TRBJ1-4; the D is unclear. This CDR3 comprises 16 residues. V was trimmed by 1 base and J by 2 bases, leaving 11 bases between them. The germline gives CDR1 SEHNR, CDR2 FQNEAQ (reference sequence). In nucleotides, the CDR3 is TGTGCCAGCAGCTTAGGTCGGGGAAAGACTAATGAAAAACTGTTTTTT. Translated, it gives CASSLGRGKTNEKLFF.

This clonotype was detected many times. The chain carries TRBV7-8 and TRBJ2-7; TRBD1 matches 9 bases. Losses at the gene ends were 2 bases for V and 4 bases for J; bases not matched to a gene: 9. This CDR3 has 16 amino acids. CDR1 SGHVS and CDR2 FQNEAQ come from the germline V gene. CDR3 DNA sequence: TGTGCCAGCAGCTTAAGAGTTGGGACAGGGTCTTACGAGCAGTACTTC. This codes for CASSLRVGTGSYEQYF. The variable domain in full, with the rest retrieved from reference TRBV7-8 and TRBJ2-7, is GAGVSQSPRYKVAKRGQDVALRCDPISGHVSLFWYQQALGQGPEFLTYFQNEAQLDKSGLPSDRFFAERPEGSVSTLKIQRTQQEDSAVYLCASSLRVGTGSYEQYFGPGTRLTVT.

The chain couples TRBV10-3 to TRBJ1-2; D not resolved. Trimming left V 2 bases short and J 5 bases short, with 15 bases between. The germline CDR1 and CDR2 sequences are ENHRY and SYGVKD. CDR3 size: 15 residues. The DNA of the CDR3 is TGTGCCATCAGTGAGCCATGGACCGCCTTGTATGGCTACACCTTC. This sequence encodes CAISEPWTALYGYTF.

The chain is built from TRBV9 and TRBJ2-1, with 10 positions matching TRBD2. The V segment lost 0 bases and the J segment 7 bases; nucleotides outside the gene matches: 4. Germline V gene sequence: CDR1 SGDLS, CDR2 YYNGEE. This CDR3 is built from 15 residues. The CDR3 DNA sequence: TGTGCCAGCAGCGTAGTTTCTAGCGGGAGTAATGAGCAGTTCTTC. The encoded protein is CASSVVSSGSNEQFF.

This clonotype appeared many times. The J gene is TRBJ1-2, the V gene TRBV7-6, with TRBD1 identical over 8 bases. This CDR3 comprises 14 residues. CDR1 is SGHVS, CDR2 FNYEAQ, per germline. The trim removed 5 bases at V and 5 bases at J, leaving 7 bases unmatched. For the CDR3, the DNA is TGTGCCAGCAGCCTGGACAGGGCCCTATATGGCTACACCTTC. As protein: CASSLDRALYGYTF.

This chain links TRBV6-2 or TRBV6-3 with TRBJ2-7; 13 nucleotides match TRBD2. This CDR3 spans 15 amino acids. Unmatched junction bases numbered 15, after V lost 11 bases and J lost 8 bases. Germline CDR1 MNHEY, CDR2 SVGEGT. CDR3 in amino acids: CASRTSGGSPVKQYF. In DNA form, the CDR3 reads TGTGCCTCAAGGACTAGCGGGGGATCTCCGGTCAAGCAGTACTTC.

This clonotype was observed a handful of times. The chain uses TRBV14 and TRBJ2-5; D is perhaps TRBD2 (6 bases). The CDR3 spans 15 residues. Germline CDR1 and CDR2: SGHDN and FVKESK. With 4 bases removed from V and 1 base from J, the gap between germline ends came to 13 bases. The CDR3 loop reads CASSLLGSPQETQYF. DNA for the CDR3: TGTGCCAGCAGCCTCCTCGGGAGCCCCCAAGAGACCCAGTACTTC.

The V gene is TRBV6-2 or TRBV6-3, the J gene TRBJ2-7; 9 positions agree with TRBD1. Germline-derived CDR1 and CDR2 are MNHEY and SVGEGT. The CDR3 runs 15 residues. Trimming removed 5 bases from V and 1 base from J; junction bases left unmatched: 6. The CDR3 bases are TGTGCCAGCAGTACCAGCGGGACAGGGTCCTACGAGCAGTACTTC. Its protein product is CASSTSGTGSYEQYF.

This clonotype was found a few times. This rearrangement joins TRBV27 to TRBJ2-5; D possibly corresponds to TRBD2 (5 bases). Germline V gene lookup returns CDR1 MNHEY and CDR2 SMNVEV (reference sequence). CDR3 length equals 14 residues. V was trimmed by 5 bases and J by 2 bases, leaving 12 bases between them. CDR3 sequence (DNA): TGTGCCAGCAGTCCATCGCGGGTGCAAGAGACCCAGTACTTC. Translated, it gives CASSPSRVQETQYF.

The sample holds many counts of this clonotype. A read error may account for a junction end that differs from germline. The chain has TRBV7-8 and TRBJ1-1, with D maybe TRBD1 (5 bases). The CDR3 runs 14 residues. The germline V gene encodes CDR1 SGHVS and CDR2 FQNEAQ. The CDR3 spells CASSARGVRVEGFF. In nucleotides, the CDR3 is TGTGCCAGCAGCGCACGGGGCGTCCGAGTCGAAGGTTTCTTT.